The clone carrying this T cell receptor beta chain was detected a few times. Its antigen remains unidentified. The sample originates from a study of beta chain features in type 1 diabetes. General study findings and limits: The similarity of naive, central memory and Treg TCRB repertoires appeared greater among patients than among healthy donors. Reduced insertions and increased deletions marked VDJ junctions in type 1 diabetes patients.

Of the isolated RNA, all was reverse transcribed, and so the sequenced material was expressed TCRB transcripts. Regulatory, naive and central memory T cell samples averaged approximately 3.9 million reads. Using immunoSEQ multiplex PCR, the repertoire was profiled, and TCRdb retains in-frame clones only, with some absent. The sample lists around 310,000 clones, 11% seen once, with 0.015% in the top ten. Post-sort purity exceeded 98% for all sorted populations. Sequenced material: naive CD4+ T cells from blood. The TCR originated in a young woman in good health.

CDR3 nucleotide sequence: TGTGCCAGCAGCTGGGGACTAGCGGGCCACAATGAGCAGTTCTTC. It is translated as CASSWGLAGHNEQFF. V gene TRBV5-4 combines with J gene TRBJ2-1; TRBD2 agrees at 12 bases. Germline V gene lookup returns CDR1 SGHNT and CDR2 YYREEE (reference sequence). V lost 3 bases and J lost 5; bases outside the gene matches: 3. The CDR3 extends over 15 amino acids.